This T cell receptor beta chain stems from a study of CD8 T cells in ankylosing spondylitis. With 3 bases clipped from V and 7 bases from J, the junction kept 12 bases outside the gene matches. In germline, CDR1 is DFQATT, CDR2 SNEGSKA (reference sequence). This CDR3 region has 14 residues. TCRdb processed the 5' RACE reads anew with MiXCR; each CDR3 protein has one entry. The table lists 350,000 to 400,000 distinct CDR3 sequences, 20% of them singletons. The chain employs TRBV20-1 and TRBJ2-7; 7 nucleotides align to TRBD1. This receptor was identified in a male donor with ankylosing spondylitis or in good health (not recorded which). The material sequenced was blood, either unsorted or a sorted T cell fraction (not recorded which). Written as DNA, the CDR3 is TGCAGTGCTAGGCTCCAGGGGGATTGGGAGGAGCAGTACTTC. Encoded protein: CSARLQGDWEEQYF.